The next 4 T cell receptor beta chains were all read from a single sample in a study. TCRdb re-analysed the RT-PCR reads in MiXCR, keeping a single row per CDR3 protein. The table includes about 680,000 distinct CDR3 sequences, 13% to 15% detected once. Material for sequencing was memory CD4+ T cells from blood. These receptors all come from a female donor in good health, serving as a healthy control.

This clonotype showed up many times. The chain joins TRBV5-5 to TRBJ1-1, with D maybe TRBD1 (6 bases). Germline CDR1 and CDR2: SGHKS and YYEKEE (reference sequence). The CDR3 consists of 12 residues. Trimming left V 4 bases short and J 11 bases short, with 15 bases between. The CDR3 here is CASSEGGREAFF. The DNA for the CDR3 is TGTGCCAGCAGCGAAGGGGGGAGAGAGGCTTTCTTT.

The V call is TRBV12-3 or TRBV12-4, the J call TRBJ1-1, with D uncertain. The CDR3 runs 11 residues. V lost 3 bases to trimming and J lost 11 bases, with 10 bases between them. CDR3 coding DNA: TGTGCCAGCAGTTTTTTGGAGGAGGCTTTCTTT. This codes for CASSFLEEAFF.

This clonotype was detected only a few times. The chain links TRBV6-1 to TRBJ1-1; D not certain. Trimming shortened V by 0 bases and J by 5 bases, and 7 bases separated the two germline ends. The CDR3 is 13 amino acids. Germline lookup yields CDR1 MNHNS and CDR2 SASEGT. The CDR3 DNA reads TGTGCCAGCAGTGAAGCTGGAGGGACTGAAGCTTTCTTT. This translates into CASSEAGGTEAFF.

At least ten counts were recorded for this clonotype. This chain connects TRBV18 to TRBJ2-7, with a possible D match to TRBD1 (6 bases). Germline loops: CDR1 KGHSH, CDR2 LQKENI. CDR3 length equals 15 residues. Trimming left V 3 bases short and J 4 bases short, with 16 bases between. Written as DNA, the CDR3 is TGTGCCAGCTCACCCGCACAGGGCGGTCTATACGAGCAGTACTTC. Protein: CASSPAQGGLYEQYF.